This TCR beta chain is drawn from a study of T cell changes during pregnancy in multiple sclerosis. Only in-frame clones appear in the TCRdb table, and some are missing; sequencing was by immunoSEQ multiplex PCR. The table lists just over 65,000 clones, roughly nine tenths of them singletons, with 0.7% to 0.95% in the top ten. Trimming left V 5 bases short and J 2 bases short, with 16 bases between. The CDR3 sequence is 16 residues long. Germline loops: CDR1 LNHDA, CDR2 SQIVND (reference sequence). This sequence originates from a female donor with multiple sclerosis, enrolled in a pregnancy study. V is TRBV19 and J is TRBJ2-1; D possibly corresponds to TRBD2 (7 bases). The sequences come from peripheral blood, collected in the second trimester of pregnancy. The CDR3 reads CASSPEDGGPYNEQFF. The CDR3 nucleotides are TGTGCCAGTAGTCCCGAGGACGGGGGGCCCTACAATGAGCAGTTCTTC.